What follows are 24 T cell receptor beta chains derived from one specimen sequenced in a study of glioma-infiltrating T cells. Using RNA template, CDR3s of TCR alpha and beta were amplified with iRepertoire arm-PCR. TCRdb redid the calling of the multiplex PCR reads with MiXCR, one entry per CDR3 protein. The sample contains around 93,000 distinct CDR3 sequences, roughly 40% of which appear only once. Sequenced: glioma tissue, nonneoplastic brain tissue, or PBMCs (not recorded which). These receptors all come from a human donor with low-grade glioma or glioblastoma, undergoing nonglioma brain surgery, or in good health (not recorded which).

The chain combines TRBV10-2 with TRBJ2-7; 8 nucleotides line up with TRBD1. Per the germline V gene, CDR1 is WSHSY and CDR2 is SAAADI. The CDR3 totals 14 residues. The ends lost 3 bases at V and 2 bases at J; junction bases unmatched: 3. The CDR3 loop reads CASSDRTGTYEQYF. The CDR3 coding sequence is TGCGCCAGCAGTGACCGGACAGGGACCTACGAGCAGTACTTC.

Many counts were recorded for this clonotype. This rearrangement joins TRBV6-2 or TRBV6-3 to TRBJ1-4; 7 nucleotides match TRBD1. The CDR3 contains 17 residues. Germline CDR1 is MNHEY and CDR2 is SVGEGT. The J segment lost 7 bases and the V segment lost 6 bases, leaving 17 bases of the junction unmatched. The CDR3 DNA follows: TGTGCCAGCAGCCCGGACAGGCTGCCCTGGTTGGGTGAAAAACTGTTTTTT. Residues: CASSPDRLPWLGEKLFF.

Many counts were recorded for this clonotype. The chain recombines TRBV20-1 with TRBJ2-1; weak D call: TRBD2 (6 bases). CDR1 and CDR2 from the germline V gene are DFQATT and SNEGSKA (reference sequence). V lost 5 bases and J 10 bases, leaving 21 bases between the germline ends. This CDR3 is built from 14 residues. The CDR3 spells CSAGAGLLSTEQFF. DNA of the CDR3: TGCAGTGCTGGGGCCGGACTACTATCCACGGAGCAGTTCTTC.

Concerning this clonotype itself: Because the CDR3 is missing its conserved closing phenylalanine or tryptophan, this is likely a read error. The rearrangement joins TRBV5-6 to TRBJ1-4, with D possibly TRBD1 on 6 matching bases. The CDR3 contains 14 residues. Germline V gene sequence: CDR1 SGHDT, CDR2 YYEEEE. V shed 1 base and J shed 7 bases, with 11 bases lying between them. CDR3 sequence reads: CASSLRGASEKLFL. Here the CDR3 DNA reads TGTGCCAGCAGCTTGCGGGGGGCGTCTGAAAAACTGTTTTTA.

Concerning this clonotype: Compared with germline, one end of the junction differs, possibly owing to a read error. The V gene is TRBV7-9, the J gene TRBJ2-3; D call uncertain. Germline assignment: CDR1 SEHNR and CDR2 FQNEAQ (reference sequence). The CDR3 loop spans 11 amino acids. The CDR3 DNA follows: TGTGCCAGCAGAGTCCCAGATACGCAGTACTTT. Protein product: CASRVPDTQYF.

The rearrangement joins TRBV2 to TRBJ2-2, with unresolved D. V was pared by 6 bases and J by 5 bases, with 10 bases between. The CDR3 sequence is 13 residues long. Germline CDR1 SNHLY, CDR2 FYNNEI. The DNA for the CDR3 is TGTGCCAGCAGAACAGACCCAACCGGGGAGCTGTTTTTT. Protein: CASRTDPTGELFF.

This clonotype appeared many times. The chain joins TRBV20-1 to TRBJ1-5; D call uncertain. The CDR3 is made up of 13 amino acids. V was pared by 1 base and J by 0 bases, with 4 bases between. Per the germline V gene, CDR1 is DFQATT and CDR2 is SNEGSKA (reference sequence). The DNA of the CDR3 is TGCAGTGCTAGAGGCCGTAGCAATCAGCCCCAGCATTTT. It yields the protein CSARGRSNQPQHF.

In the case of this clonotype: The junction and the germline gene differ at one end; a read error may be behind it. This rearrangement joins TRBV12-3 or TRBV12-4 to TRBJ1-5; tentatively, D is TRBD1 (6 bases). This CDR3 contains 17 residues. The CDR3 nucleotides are TGTGCCAGTAGTTTCGAAGCCGGGACAAGGGAGGGACAGCCCCAGCATTTT. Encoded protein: CASSFEAGTREGQPQHF.

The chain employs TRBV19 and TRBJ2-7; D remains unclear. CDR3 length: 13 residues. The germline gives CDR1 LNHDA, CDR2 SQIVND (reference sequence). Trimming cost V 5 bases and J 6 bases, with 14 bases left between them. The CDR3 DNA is TGTGCCAGTAGTCTACAGCGATCGGCCGAGCAGTACTTC. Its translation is CASSLQRSAEQYF.

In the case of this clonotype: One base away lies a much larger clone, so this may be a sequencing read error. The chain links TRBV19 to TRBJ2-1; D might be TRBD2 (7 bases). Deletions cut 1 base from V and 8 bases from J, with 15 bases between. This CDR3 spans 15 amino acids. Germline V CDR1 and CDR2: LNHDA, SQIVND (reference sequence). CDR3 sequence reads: CASSIVGRGGDEQFF. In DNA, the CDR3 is TGTGCCAGTAGTATAGTAGGGAGAGGGGGGGATGAGCAGTTCTTC.

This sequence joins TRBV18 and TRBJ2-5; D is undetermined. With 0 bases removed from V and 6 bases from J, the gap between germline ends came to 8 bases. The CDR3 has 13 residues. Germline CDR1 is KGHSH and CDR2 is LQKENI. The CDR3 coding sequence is TGTGCCAGCTCACCACCATCTGAGCAGACCCAGTACTTC. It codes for CASSPPSEQTQYF.

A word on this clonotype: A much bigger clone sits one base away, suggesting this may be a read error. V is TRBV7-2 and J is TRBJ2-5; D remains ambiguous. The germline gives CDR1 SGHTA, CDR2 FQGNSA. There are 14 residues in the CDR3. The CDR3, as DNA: TGTGCCGGCAGCTTAATGAGTTCTCAAGAGACCCAGTACTTC. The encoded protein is CAGSLMSSQETQYF.

CDR3 sequence reads: CARSYQGSYEQYV. In DNA, the CDR3 is TGTGCCCGCAGTTACCAGGGAAGCTACGAGCAGTACGTC. The chain carries TRBV6-2 or TRBV6-3 and TRBJ2-7; tentative D call: TRBD1 (5 bases). Germline CDR1 is MNHEY and CDR2 is SVGEGT. The length of the CDR3 is 13 residues.

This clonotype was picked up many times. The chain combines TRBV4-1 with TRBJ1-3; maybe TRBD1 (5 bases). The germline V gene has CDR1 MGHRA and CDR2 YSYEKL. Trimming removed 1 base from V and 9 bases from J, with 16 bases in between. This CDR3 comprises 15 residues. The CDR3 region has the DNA TGCGCCAGCAGCCAAGCCGGGACCCTGACTGGCACCATATATTTT. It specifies CASSQAGTLTGTIYF.

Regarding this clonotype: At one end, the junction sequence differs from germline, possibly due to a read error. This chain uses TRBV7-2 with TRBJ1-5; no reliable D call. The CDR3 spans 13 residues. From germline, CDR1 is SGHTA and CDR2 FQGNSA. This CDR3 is CASSLGSNQPHHF. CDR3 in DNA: TGTGCCAGCAGCTTGGGGAGTAATCAGCCCCATCATTTT.

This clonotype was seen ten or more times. CDR3 coding DNA: TGCAGCGTCGTGAGGGTTGGGACTGAAGCTTTCTTT. Translated: CSVVRVGTEAFF. The V and J genes are TRBV29-1 and TRBJ1-1; D is unclear. The V gene's germline CDR1 is SQVTM and CDR2 ANQGSEA. Trimming removed 6 bases from V and 5 bases from J, with 13 bases in between. CDR3 length: 12 residues.

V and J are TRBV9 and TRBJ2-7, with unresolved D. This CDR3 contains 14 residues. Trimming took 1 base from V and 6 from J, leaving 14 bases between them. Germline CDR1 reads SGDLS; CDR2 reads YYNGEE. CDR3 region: CASSVRPSWGEQYF. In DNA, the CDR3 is TGTGCCAGCAGCGTACGACCCTCTTGGGGCGAGCAGTACTTC.

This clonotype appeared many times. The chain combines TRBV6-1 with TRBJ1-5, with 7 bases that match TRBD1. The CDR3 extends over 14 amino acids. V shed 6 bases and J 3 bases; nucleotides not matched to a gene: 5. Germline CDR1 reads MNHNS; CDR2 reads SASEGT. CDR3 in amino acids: CASSPGQANQPQHF. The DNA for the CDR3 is TGTGCCAGCAGCCCTGGACAGGCCAATCAGCCCCAGCATTTT.

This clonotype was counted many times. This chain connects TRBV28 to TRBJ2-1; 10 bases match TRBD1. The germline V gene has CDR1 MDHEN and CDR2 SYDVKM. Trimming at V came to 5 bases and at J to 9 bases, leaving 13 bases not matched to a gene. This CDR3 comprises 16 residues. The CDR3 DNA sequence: TGTGCCAGCAGTCATGGGACAGGGGCCAAAGGTAGTGAGCAGTTCTTC. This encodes CASSHGTGAKGSEQFF.

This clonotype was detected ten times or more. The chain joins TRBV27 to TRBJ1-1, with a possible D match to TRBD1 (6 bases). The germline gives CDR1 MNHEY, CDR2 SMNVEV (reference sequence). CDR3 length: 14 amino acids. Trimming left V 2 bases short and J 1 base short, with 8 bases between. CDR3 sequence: CASSLRGRNTEAFF. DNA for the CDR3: TGTGCCAGCAGTTTAAGGGGGAGGAACACTGAAGCTTTCTTT.

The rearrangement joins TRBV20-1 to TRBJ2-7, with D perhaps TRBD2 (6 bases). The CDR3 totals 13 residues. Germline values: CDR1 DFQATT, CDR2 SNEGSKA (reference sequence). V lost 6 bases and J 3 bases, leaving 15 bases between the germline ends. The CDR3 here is CSALEGPSYEQYF. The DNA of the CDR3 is TGCAGTGCGCTGGAGGGCCCGAGCTACGAGCAGTACTTC.

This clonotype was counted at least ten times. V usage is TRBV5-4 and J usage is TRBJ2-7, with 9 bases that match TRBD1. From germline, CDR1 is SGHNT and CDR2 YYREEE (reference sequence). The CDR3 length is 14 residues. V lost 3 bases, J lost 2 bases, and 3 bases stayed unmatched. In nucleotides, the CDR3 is TGTGCCAGCAGCTCACAGGGGGCGCCCTACGAGCAGTACTTC. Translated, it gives CASSSQGAPYEQYF.

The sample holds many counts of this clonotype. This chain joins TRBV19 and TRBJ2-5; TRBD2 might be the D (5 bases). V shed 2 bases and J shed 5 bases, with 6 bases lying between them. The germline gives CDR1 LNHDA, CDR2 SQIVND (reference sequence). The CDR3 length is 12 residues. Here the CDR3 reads CASSIRGETQYF. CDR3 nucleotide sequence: TGTGCCAGTAGTATACGCGGGGAGACCCAGTACTTC.

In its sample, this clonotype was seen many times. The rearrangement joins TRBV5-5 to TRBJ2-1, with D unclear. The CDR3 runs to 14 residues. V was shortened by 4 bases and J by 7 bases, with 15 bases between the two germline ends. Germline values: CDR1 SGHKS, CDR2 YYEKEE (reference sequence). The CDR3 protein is CASSQRIWYNEQFF. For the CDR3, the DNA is TGTGCCAGCAGCCAACGTATATGGTATAATGAGCAGTTCTTC.